The rows below give T cell receptor beta chains drawn from one sample of a study of blood T cell repertoires in COVID-19. Sequencing used immunoSEQ multiplex PCR; TCRdb keeps in-frame clones, though not all of them. Of fewer than 300,000 clones listed, 80% to 90% are singletons. Sequences were obtained from PBMCs or T cells enriched from blood (not recorded which). The receptors stem from a woman between 25 and 40 years old who had recovered from COVID-19. Each CDR3 is given with its conserved first and last residue. D genes are given only for firm matches.

v_call	d_call	j_call	cdr3_aa	cdr3_nt
TRBV15	NA	TRBJ2-5	CATSNSGETQYF	TGTGCCACCAGCAATAGCGGAGAGACCCAGTACTTC
TRBV28	NA	TRBJ2-7	CASSYGPRQYF	TGTGCCAGCAGCTACGGTCCTCGGCAGTACTTC
TRBV9	NA	TRBJ2-2	CASSVGQWGTGELFF	TGTGCCAGCAGCGTCGGACAATGGGGTACCGGGGAGCTGTTTTTT
TRBV7-9	TRBD2	TRBJ2-4	CAYIRGENIQYF	TGTGCATACATCCGGGGGGAAAACATTCAGTACTTC
TRBV19	NA	TRBJ1-6	CASSISWGGANSPLHF	TGTGCCAGTAGTATATCGTGGGGGGGAGCTAATTCACCCCTCCACTTT
TRBV6-5	NA	TRBJ1-1	CASSPGQNTEAFF	TGTGCCAGCAGTCCGGGACAGAACACTGAAGCTTTCTTT
TRBV7-9	TRBD2	TRBJ2-1	CASSFVPGLAGENEQFF	TGTGCCAGCAGCTTCGTCCCGGGACTAGCGGGGGAAAATGAGCAGTTCTTC
TRBV20-1	TRBD2	TRBJ2-5	CSASKREAPGTQYF	TGCAGTGCTAGTAAGCGGGAGGCCCCTGGGACCCAGTACTTC
TRBV18	NA	TRBJ2-5	CASSSRIETQYF	TGTGCCAGCTCATCGCGAATAGAGACCCAGTACTTC
TRBV24-1	TRBD1	TRBJ1-2	CATSARQGAVYGYTF	TGTGCCACCAGTGCCCGACAGGGGGCTGTATATGGCTACACCTTC
TRBV2	NA	TRBJ1-6	CASGLQAPTNSPLHF	TGTGCCAGCGGACTGCAGGCACCAACTAATTCACCCCTCCACTTT
TRBV28	TRBD2	TRBJ2-1	CASSPRLAGKDEQFF	TGTGCCAGCAGCCCGCGACTAGCGGGGAAAGACGAGCAGTTCTTC
TRBV5-1	TRBD1	TRBJ1-4	CASSPGDRGPHDEKLFF	TGCGCCAGCAGCCCAGGGGACAGGGGGCCGCATGATGAAAAACTGTTTTTT
TRBV20-1	NA	TRBJ2-7	CSARELRQYF	TGCAGTGCTAGAGAGTTGCGGCAGTACTTC
TRBV19	NA	TRBJ1-5	CASNTGTQPQHF	TGTGCCAGTAACACAGGGACCCAGCCCCAGCATTTT